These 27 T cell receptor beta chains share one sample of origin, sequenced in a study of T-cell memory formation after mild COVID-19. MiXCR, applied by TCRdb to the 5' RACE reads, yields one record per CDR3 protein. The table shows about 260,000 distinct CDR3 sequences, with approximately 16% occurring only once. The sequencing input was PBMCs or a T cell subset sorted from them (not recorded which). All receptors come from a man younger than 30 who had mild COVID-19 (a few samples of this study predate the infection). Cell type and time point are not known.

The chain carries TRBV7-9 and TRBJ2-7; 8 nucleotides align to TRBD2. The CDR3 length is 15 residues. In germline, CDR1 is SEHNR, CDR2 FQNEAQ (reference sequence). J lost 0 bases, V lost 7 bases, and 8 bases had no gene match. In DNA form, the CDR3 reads TGTGCCAGCACCGGCGGGGGGACACGCTCCTACGAGCAGTACTTC. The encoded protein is CASTGGGTRSYEQYF.

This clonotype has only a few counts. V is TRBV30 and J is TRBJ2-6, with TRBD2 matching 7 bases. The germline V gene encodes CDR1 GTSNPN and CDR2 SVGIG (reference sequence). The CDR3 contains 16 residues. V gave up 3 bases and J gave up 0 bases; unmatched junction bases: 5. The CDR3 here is CAWRWEGLSGANVLTF. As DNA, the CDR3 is TGTGCCTGGAGATGGGAGGGCCTCTCTGGGGCCAACGTCCTGACTTTC.

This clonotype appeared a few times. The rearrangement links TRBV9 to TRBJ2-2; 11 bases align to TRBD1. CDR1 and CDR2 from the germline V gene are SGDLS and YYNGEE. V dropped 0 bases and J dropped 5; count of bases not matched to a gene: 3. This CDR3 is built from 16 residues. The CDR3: CASSVGTGGGTGELFF. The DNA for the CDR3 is TGTGCCAGCAGCGTAGGGACAGGGGGCGGAACCGGGGAGCTGTTTTTT.

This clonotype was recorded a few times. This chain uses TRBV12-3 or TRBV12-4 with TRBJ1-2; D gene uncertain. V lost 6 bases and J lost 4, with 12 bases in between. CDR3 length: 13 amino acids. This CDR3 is CASRPGLTYGYTF. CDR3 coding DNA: TGTGCCAGCAGACCCGGACTTACCTATGGCTACACCTTC.

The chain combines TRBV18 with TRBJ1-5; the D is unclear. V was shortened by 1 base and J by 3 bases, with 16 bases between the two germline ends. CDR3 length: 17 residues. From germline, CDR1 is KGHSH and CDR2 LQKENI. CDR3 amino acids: CASSPRPVVDLNQPQHF. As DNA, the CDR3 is TGTGCCAGCTCACCACGTCCGGTAGTAGACCTCAATCAGCCCCAGCATTTT. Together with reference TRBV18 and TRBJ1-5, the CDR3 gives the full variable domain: NAGVMQNPRHLVRRRGQEARLRCSPMKGHSHVYWYRQLPEEGLKFMVYLQKENIIDESGMPKERFSAEFPKEGPSILRIQQVVRGDSAAYFCASSPRPVVDLNQPQHFGDGTRLSIL.

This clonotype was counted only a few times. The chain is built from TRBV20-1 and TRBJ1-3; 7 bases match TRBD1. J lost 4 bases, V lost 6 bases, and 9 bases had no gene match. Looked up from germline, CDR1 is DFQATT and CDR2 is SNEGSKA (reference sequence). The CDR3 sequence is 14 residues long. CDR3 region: CSARTLGQGNTIYF. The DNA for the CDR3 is TGCAGTGCCAGAACCTTGGGACAGGGAAACACCATATATTTT.

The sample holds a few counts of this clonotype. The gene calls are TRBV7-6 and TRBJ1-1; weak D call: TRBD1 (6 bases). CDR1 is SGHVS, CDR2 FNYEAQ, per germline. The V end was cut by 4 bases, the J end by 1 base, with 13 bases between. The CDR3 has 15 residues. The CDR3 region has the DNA TGTGCCAGCAGCTCCCCAGGGACACAGAACACTGAAGCTTTCTTT. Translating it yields CASSSPGTQNTEAFF.

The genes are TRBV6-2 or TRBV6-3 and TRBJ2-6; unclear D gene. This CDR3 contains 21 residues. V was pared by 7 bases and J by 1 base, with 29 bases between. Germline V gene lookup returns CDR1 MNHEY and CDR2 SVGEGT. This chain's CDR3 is CASNPGGSRNLPRSGANVLTF. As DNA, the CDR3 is TGTGCCAGCAACCCCGGTGGCAGCCGGAACCTCCCACGGTCTGGGGCCAACGTCCTGACTTTC.

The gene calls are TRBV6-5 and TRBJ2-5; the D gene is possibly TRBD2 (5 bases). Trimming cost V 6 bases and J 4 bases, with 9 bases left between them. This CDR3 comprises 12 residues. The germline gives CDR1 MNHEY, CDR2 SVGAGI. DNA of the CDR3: TGTGCCAGCAGGGGAGTTTCAGAGACCCAGTACTTC. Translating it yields CASRGVSETQYF.

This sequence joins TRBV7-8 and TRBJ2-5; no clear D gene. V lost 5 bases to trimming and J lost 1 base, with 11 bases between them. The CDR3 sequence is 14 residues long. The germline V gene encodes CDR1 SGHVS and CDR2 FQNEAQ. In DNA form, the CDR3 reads TGTGCCAGCAGCCCCCTTGTCAGCCAAGAGACCCAGTACTTC. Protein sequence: CASSPLVSQETQYF.

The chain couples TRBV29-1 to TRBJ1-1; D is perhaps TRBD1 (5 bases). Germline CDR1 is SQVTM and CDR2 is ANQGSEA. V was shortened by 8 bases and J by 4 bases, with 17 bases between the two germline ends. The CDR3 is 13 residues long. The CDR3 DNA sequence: TGCAGCACTAAAATCCAAACAGGCACTGAAGCTTTCTTT. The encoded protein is CSTKIQTGTEAFF.

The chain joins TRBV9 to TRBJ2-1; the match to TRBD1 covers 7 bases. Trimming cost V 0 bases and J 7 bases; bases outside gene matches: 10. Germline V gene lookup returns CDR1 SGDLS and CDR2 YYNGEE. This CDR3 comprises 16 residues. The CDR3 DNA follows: TGTGCCAGCAGCGTAGGGAGAGGGGGCCTTTCTAATGAGCAGTTCTTC. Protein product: CASSVGRGGLSNEQFF. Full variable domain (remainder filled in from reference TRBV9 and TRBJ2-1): DSGVTQTPKHLITATGQRVTLRCSPRSGDLSVYWYQQSLDQGLQFLIQYYNGEERAKGNILERFSAQQFPDLHSELNLSSLELGDSALYFCASSVGRGGLSNEQFFGPGTRLTVL.

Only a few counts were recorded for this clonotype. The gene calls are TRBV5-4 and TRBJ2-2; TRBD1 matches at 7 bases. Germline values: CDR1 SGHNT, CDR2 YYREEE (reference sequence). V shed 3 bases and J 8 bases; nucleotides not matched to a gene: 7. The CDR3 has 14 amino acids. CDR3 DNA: TGTGCCAGCAGCTGGACGACAGGGTCTGGGGAGCTGTTTTTT. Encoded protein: CASSWTTGSGELFF.

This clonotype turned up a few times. CDR3 coding DNA: TGCGCCAGCAGCCTCGGGGCCGGGGGATCCCAGTACTTC. Protein: CASSLGAGGSQYF. The rearrangement joins TRBV4-3 to TRBJ2-5; D perhaps matches TRBD2 (6 bases). Germline values: CDR1 LGHNA, CDR2 YSLEER. The length of the CDR3 is 13 residues. V lost 4 bases to trimming and J lost 9 bases, with 15 bases between them.

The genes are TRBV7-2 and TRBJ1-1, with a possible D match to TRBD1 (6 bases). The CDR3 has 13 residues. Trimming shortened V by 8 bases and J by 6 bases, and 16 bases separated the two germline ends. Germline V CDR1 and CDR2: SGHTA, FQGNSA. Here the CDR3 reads CASGPRGRAEAFF. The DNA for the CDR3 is TGTGCCAGCGGGCCCCGGGGGCGCGCTGAAGCTTTCTTT.

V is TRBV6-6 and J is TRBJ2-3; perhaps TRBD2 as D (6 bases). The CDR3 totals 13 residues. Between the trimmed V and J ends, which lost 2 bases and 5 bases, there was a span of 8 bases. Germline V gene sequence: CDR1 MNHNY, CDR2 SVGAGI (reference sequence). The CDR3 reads CASSYTGRDTQYF. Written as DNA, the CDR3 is TGTGCCAGCAGTTACACCGGGAGAGATACGCAGTATTTT.

The CDR3 coding sequence is TGTGCCAGCAGTCCTTCCCCGGGGTCGCTAACAGATACGCAGTATTTT. Translation: CASSPSPGSLTDTQYF. The J gene is TRBJ2-3, the V gene TRBV6-5, with D perhaps TRBD2 (5 bases). This CDR3 contains 16 residues. The V end lost 5 bases, the J end lost 3 bases, and 18 bases lay between the germline ends. Germline loops: CDR1 MNHEY, CDR2 SVGAGI.

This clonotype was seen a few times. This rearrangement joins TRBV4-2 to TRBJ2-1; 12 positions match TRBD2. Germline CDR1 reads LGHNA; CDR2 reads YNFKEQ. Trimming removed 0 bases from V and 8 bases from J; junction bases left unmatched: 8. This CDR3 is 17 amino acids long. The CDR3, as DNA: TGTGCCAGCAGCCAAGATCTGCTAGCGGGGGGGTTGGATGAGCAGTTCTTC. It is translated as CASSQDLLAGGLDEQFF.

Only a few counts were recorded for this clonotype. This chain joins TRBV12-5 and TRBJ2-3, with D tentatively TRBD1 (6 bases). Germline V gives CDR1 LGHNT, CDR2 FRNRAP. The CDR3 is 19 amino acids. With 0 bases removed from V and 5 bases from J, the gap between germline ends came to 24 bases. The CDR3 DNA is TGTGCTAGTGGTTTGGTAGGGGGTAAGGGCCTCTTGATCGTAGATACGCAGTATTTT. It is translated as CASGLVGGKGLLIVDTQYF.

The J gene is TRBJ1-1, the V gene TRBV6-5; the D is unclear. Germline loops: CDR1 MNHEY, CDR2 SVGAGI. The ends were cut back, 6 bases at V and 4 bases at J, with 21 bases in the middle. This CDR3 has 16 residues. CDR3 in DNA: TGTGCCAGCAGGAGTATAGGCGGGCGGGTGGGCACTGAAGCTTTCTTT. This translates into CASRSIGGRVGTEAFF.

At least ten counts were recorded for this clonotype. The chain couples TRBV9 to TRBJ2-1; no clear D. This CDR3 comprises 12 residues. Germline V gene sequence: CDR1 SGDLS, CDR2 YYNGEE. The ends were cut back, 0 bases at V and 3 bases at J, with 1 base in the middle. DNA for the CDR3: TGTGCCAGCAGCGTAGGCTACAATGAGCAGTTCTTC. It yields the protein CASSVGYNEQFF.

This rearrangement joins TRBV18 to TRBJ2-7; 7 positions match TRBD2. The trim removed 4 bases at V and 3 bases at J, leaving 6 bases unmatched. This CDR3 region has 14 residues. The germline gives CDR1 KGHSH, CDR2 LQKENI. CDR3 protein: CASSRRAGDYEQYF. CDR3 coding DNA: TGTGCCAGCTCACGTCGCGCGGGGGACTACGAGCAGTACTTC.

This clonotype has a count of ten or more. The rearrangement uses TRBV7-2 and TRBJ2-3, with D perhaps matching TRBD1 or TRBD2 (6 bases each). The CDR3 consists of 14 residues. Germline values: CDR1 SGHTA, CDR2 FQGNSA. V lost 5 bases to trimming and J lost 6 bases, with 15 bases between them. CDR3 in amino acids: CASSRSGAGDTQYF. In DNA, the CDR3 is TGTGCCAGCAGCCGCTCGGGGGCTGGGGATACGCAGTATTTT.

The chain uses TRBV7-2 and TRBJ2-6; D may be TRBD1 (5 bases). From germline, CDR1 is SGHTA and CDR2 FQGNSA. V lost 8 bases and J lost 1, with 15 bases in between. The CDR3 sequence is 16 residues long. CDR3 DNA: TGTGCCAGCTCGCGCAGGGTGGTATCTGGGGCCAACGTCCTGACTTTC. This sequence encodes CASSRRVVSGANVLTF.

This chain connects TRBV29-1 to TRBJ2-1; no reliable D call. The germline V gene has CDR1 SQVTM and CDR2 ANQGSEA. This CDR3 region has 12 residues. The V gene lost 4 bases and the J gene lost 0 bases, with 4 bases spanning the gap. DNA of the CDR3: TGCAGCGTTGGTATCTCCTACAATGAGCAGTTCTTC. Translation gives CSVGISYNEQFF.

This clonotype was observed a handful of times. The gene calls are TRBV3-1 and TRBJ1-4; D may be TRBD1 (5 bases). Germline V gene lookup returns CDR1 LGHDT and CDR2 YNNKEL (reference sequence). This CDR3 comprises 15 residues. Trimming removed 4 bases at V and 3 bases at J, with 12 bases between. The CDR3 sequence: CASSLSRDPNEKLFF. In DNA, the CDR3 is TGTGCCAGCAGCCTCTCGAGGGACCCTAATGAAAAACTGTTTTTT.

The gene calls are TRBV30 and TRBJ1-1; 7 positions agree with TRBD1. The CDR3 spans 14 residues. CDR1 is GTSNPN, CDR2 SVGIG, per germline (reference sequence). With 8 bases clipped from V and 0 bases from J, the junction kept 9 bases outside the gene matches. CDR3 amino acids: CASHRGPMNTEAFF. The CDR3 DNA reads TGTGCCAGCCACAGGGGCCCGATGAACACTGAAGCTTTCTTT.